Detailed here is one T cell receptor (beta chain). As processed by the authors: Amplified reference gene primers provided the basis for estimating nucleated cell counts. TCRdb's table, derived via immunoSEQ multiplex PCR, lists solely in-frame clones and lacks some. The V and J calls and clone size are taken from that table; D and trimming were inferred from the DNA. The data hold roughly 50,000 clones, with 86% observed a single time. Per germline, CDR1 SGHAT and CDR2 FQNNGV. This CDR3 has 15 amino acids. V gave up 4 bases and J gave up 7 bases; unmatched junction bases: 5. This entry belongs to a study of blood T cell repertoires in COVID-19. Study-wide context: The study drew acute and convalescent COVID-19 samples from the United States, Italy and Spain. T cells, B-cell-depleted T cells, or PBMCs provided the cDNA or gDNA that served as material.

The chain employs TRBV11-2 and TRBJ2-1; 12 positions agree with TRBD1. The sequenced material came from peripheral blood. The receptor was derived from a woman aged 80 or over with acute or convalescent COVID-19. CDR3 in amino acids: CASSSRDRGPNEQFF. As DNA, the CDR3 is TGTGCCAGCAGCTCCCGGGACAGGGGGCCGAATGAGCAGTTCTTC.